The clone carrying this T cell receptor beta chain was recorded many times. This sample is part of a study of metastatic and nonmetastatic thyroid tumors. Study-level information: Malignant and benign thyroid patients had repertoires compared in peripheral blood and tumor or nodule tissue.

Trimming removed 3 bases from V and 0 bases from J, with 14 bases in between. The germline V gene encodes CDR1 LNHNV and CDR2 YYDKDF (reference sequence). The CDR3 extends over 16 amino acids. Under the authors' procedure: Between-group CDR3 differences, defined by clinicopathological status, yielded a distant-metastasis classifier for papillary thyroid cancer. TCRdb re-called clones via MiXCR from the PCR reads. V and J calls and clone size were set by TCRdb, not the authors. The repertoire holds roughly 41,000 clones, with about a sixth as singletons. Prior to thyroid surgery, none of the patients had received any treatment.

This clonotype was sampled from a female donor with papillary thyroid cancer or a benign thyroid nodule (not recorded which). Some clones in this sample may be carry-over from other donors' samples. Sequencing was done on a sample of blood. The chain joins TRBV15 to TRBJ1-1; TRBD1 is a possible D gene (6 bases). The CDR3 DNA reads TGTGCCACCAGCAGGGAGGCCTGGGGGCTGAACACTGAAGCTTTCTTT. It translates to CATSREAWGLNTEAFF. The variable domain in full, with the rest retrieved from reference TRBV15 and TRBJ1-1, is DAMVIQNPRYQVTQFGKPVTLSCSQTLNHNVMYWYQQKSSQAPKLLFHYYDKDFNNEADTPDNFQSRRPNTSFCFLDIRSPGLGDTAMYLCATSREAWGLNTEAFFGQGTRLTVV.